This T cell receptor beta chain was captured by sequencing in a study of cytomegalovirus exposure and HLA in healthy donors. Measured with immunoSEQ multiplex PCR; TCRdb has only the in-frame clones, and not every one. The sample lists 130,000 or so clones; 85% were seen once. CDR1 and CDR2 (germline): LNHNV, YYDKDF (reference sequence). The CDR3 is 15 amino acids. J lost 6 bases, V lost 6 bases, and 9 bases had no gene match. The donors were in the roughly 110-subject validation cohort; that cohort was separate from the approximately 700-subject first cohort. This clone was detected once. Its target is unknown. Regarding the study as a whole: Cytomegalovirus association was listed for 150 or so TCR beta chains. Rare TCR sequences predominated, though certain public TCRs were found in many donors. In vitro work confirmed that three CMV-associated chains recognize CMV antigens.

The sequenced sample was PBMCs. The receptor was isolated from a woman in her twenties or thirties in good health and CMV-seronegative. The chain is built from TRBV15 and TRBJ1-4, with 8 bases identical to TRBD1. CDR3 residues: CATSRRTGFDEKLFF. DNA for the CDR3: TGTGCCACCAGTCGAAGGACAGGGTTTGATGAAAAACTGTTTTTT.